The clone carrying this T cell receptor (beta chain) was seen a few times. Its target is not known. Indicated treatment: 15 to 20 received Ad26.COV2.S at low or high dose, single or two shots; 5 received placebo; per-sample allocation not given. Samples analyzed were those drawn on day 63 after the first vaccine or placebo injection. An adult of 18-55 years in Boston served as donor. The vaccine antigen was prefusion-stabilized Wuhan SARS-CoV-2 spike. The sample comes from a study of Ad26.COV2.S vaccination and SARS-CoV-2 variants. Study overall: Doses of Ad26.COV2.S were injected into muscle once or twice, 56 days apart.

The length of the CDR3 is 14 residues. Losses at the gene ends were 3 bases for V and 6 bases for J; bases not matched to a gene: 6. From germline, CDR1 is MGHRA and CDR2 YSYEKL. Only in-frame clones appear in the TCRdb table, and some are missing; sequencing was by immunoSEQ multiplex PCR. The table lists about 350,000 clones, roughly 90% of them singletons, with around 5.8% in the top ten. Points from the study as a whole: Total responses of T cells may have been underestimated by the analyses of TCR breadth and depth.

The chain recombines TRBV4-1 with TRBJ2-5; 8 nucleotides line up with TRBD1. This clonotype originated in a person aged 18-65 years who received the Ad26.COV2.S COVID-19 vaccine or a placebo. The sample here was peripheral blood, taken in a trial of Ad26.COV2.S vaccine versus placebo. The CDR3: CASSQSQGGQTQYF. The CDR3 DNA is TGCGCCAGCAGCCAGTCACAGGGGGGCCAGACCCAGTACTTC.